This TCR beta chain was obtained from a study of T cell repertoires in cytomegalovirus infection. Overall study context: TCR beta signatures that were public indicated CMV infection and matching HLA type.

Worth noting for this clonotype: As yet, its antigen is unknown.

Per germline, CDR1 SEHNR and CDR2 FQNEAQ (reference sequence). V was clipped by 4 bases and J by 14 bases, with 20 bases between them. CDR3 length: 14 residues. TCRdb re-called the reads with MiXCR, one entry per CDR3 protein. This sample yields approximately 120,000 distinct CDR3 sequences, of which more than 30% are seen a single time; around 54% belongs to the top ten. The rearrangement links TRBV7-9 to TRBJ1-4; TRBD1 might be the D (6 bases). This receptor was obtained from a human donor in good health (CMV status not recorded). Some clones in this sample may be carry-over from other donors' samples. Material: CD8+ T cells from cultured PBMCs, obtained from culture after CMV antigen stimulation. As DNA, the CDR3 is TGTGCCAGCAGCTCCGGAGTTGTGAGGCAGGGGCTGTTTTTT. As protein: CASSSGVVRQGLFF.